This TCR beta chain stems from a study of OX40 agonist ivuxolimab in advanced cancers. Trimming shortened V by 6 bases and J by 4 bases, and 13 bases separated the two germline ends. The CDR3 runs to 15 residues. Germline CDR1 is MNHEY and CDR2 is SVGAGI. The cohort excluded patients with autoimmune disease history or systemic immunosuppression. Only in-frame clones appear in the TCRdb table, and some are missing; sequencing was by immunoSEQ multiplex PCR. The repertoire holds about 15,000 clones, with around 80% as singletons. This chain connects TRBV6-5 to TRBJ2-6; no clear D gene. This clonotype originated in an adult with an advanced solid tumor such as melanoma, head and neck, liver or kidney cancer. The material sequenced was CD4+ or CD8+ T cells sorted from blood, taken in a trial of the OX40 agonist ivuxolimab. DNA of the CDR3: TGTGCCAGCAGCCGCAGCGTACCAGGGGCCAACGTCCTGACTTTC. This gives the protein CASSRSVPGANVLTF.